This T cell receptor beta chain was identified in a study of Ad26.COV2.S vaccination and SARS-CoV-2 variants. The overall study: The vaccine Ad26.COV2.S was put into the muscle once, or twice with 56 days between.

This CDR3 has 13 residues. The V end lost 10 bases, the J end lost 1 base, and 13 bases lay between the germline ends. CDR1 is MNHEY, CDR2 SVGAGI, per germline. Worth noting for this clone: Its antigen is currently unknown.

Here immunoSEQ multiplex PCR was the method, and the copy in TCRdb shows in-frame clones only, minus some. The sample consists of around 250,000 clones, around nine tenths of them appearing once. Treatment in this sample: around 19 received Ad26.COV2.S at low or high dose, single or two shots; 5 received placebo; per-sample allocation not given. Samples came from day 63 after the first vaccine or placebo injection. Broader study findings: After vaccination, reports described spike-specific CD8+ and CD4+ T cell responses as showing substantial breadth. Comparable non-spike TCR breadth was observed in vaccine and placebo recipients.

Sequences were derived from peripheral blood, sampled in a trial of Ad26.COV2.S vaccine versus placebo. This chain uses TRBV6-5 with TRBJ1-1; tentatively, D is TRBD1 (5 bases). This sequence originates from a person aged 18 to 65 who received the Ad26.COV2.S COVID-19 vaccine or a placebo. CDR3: CATDGGANTEAFF. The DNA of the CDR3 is TGTGCCACCGACGGCGGGGCGAACACTGAAGCTTTCTTT.